One sample yielded the 32 T cell receptor beta chains listed below, sequenced in a study of cytomegalovirus exposure and HLA in healthy donors. In the PCR, 60 Vbeta and 13 Jbeta primers were used. Repertoires were generated with immunoSEQ multiplex PCR, while TCRdb's copy carries only in-frame clones and drops some. The sample yields over 150,000 clones, 79% seen once. The source material was PBMCs. These receptor sequences come from a woman between 18 and 29 years old in good health and CMV-seronegative.

The gene calls are TRBV6-1 and TRBJ1-2; 8 nucleotides agree with TRBD1. Germline V gene lookup returns CDR1 MNHNS and CDR2 SASEGT. This CDR3 contains 16 residues. The trim removed 4 bases at V and 7 bases at J, leaving 14 bases unmatched. CDR3 loop: CASSASAGQGVFGYTF. DNA of the CDR3: TGTGCCAGCAGTGCATCTGCCGGACAGGGAGTTTTTGGCTACACCTTC.

This clone was recorded only once. J is TRBJ1-1 and V is TRBV5-8; 9 bases are shared with TRBD1. V lost 1 base, J lost 4 bases, and 2 bases stayed unmatched. This CDR3 contains 14 residues. In germline, CDR1 is SGHTS, CDR2 YDEGEE. The CDR3 DNA is TGTGCCAGCAGCTTGCGACAGGGGGGCACTGAAGCTTTCTTT. Its translation: CASSLRQGGTEAFF.

The CDR3 sequence is CASSFYTTSRLETQYF. In DNA form, the CDR3 reads TGTGCCAGCAGCTTTTATACTACGAGTCGGCTTGAGACCCAGTACTTC. V and J are TRBV13 and TRBJ2-5; no reliable D call. The germline V gene has CDR1 PRHDT and CDR2 FYEKMQ (reference sequence). Trimming removed 3 bases from V and 5 bases from J, with 19 bases in between. CDR3 length: 16 amino acids.

This clone was counted between two and nine times. This sequence joins TRBV10-3 and TRBJ2-2; 8 nucleotides line up with TRBD2. Unmatched junction bases numbered 7, after V lost 1 base and J lost 0 bases. The CDR3 totals 18 residues. Germline CDR1 and CDR2: ENHRY and SYGVKD. The CDR3 DNA reads as TGTGCCATCAGTGAGTTAAAGCGGGGGTCCGCGAACACCGGGGAGCTGTTTTTT. Its protein is CAISELKRGSANTGELFF.

In this sample, this clone turned up once. V is TRBV5-6 and J is TRBJ1-4, with D possibly being TRBD1 (6 bases). V lost 4 bases, J lost 8 bases, and 15 bases lay in between. Germline V gives CDR1 SGHDT, CDR2 YYEEEE. This CDR3 region has 14 residues. The chain's CDR3 is CASSPRDMREKLFF. CDR3 DNA: TGTGCCAGCAGCCCTCGGGACATGAGGGAAAAACTGTTTTTT.

A few counts support this clone. This sequence joins TRBV9 and TRBJ2-7, with 12 bases that match TRBD2. There are 17 residues in the CDR3. J was trimmed by 1 base and V by 4 bases; bases with no gene match: 9. Germline values: CDR1 SGDLS, CDR2 YYNGEE. Here the CDR3 DNA reads TGTGCCAGCAGCTCAGGGCTAGCGGGGGGGCGATCCTACGAGCAGTACTTC. This sequence encodes CASSSGLAGGRSYEQYF. Looking up the rest from reference TRBV9 and TRBJ2-7 gives the full variable domain: DSGVTQTPKHLITATGQRVTLRCSPRSGDLSVYWYQQSLDQGLQFLIQYYNGEERAKGNILERFSAQQFPDLHSELNLSSLELGDSALYFCASSSGLAGGRSYEQYFGPGTRLTVT.

V usage is TRBV4-1 and J usage is TRBJ2-7; TRBD1 agrees at 7 bases. The germline V gene encodes CDR1 MGHRA and CDR2 YSYEKL. Losses at the gene ends were 4 bases for V and 4 bases for J; bases not matched to a gene: 13. The CDR3 is 16 residues long. The CDR3 sequence is CASSPLSTGIGYEQYF. Written as DNA, the CDR3 is TGCGCCAGCAGCCCTCTATCGACAGGGATCGGGTACGAGCAGTACTTC.

The chain couples TRBV18 to TRBJ2-7; TRBD1 agrees at 12 bases. The germline V gene has CDR1 KGHSH and CDR2 LQKENI. The CDR3 spans 16 residues. The trim removed 1 base at V and 7 bases at J, leaving 8 bases unmatched. The CDR3 nucleotides are TGTGCCAGCTCACCACGACCGGGACAGGGGGCGAATGAGCAGTACTTC. It is translated as CASSPRPGQGANEQYF. The whole variable domain, filled in from reference TRBV18 and TRBJ2-7, reads NAGVMQNPRHLVRRRGQEARLRCSPMKGHSHVYWYRQLPEEGLKFMVYLQKENIIDESGMPKERFSAEFPKEGPSILRIQQVVRGDSAAYFCASSPRPGQGANEQYFGPGTRLTVT.

The CDR3 sequence is CASSIRASGGDTQYF. The CDR3 nucleotides read TGTGCCAGTAGTATCCGGGCCAGCGGGGGAGATACGCAGTATTTT. The chain is built from TRBV19 and TRBJ2-3, with 8 nucleotides matching TRBD2. Germline assignment: CDR1 LNHDA and CDR2 SQIVND (reference sequence). The CDR3 spans 15 residues. The ends lost 3 bases at V and 5 bases at J; junction bases unmatched: 7.

The chain combines TRBV5-6 with TRBJ2-7; perhaps TRBD1 as D (6 bases). The V end was cut by 4 bases, the J end by 0 bases, with 17 bases between. This CDR3 has 16 amino acids. Germline V gives CDR1 SGHDT, CDR2 YYEEEE. This CDR3 is CASSVPGTPHSYEQYF. The DNA for the CDR3 is TGTGCCAGCAGCGTCCCCGGGACACCACACTCCTACGAGCAGTACTTC.

The chain is built from TRBV15 and TRBJ1-4; 9 nucleotides agree with TRBD1. Germline V gene data show CDR1 as LNHNV and CDR2 as YYDKDF (reference sequence). V gave up 0 bases and J gave up 4 bases; unmatched junction bases: 9. The CDR3 runs 18 residues. CDR3 amino acids: CATSRDKLRDRVNEKLFF. The CDR3 nucleotides read TGTGCCACCAGCAGAGATAAGCTGCGGGACAGGGTTAATGAAAAACTGTTTTTT.

The CDR3 region has the DNA TGCGCCAGCAGTGAGGGATCTTCTGGGGCGCTGGGGCAGTTCTTC. It encodes CASSEGSSGALGQFF. V gene TRBV10-1 combines with J gene TRBJ2-1, with D tentatively TRBD1 (5 bases). Germline V gives CDR1 WNHNN, CDR2 SYGVQD (reference sequence). V gave up 2 bases and J gave up 12 bases, with 20 bases separating them. The CDR3 has 15 amino acids.

CDR3 DNA: TGTGCCAGCAGTTACAGTGAGACTAGCGGGAAGAAGGAGCAGTTCTTC. As protein: CASSYSETSGKKEQFF. This chain connects TRBV6-6 to TRBJ2-1, with 11 positions matching TRBD2. CDR1 is MNHNY, CDR2 SVGAGI, per germline (reference sequence). The CDR3 has 16 residues. With V trimmed by 2 bases and J by 10 bases, 10 bases remained unmatched.

A few counts support this clone. J is TRBJ2-3 and V is TRBV6-1, with 10 positions matching TRBD2. Trimming removed 2 bases from V and 4 bases from J; junction bases left unmatched: 0. CDR1 and CDR2 (germline): MNHNS, SASEGT. The CDR3 length is 14 residues. CDR3 protein: CASSELAGADTQYF. CDR3 in DNA: TGTGCCAGCAGTGAACTAGCGGGAGCAGATACGCAGTATTTT.

V gene TRBV28 combines with J gene TRBJ2-7, with 14 bases matching TRBD2. Germline-derived CDR1 and CDR2 are MDHEN and SYDVKM. This CDR3 has 16 residues. With 6 bases clipped from V and 2 bases from J, the junction kept 6 bases outside the gene matches. The CDR3 reads CASSPPGLAGAYEQYF. The CDR3 DNA is TGTGCCAGCAGCCCCCCGGGACTAGCGGGGGCCTACGAGCAGTACTTC.

The V and J genes are TRBV18 and TRBJ1-1; TRBD1 agrees at 9 bases. Germline CDR1 and CDR2: KGHSH and LQKENI. This CDR3 comprises 15 residues. J gave up 1 base and V 0 bases, and 0 bases lay outside the gene matches. This chain's CDR3 is CASSPPTGGNTEAFF. In DNA form, the CDR3 reads TGTGCCAGCTCACCACCGACAGGGGGGAACACTGAAGCTTTCTTT.

This chain links TRBV25-1 with TRBJ1-1; TRBD1 might be the D (5 bases). The CDR3 consists of 17 residues. The V end was cut by 1 base, the J end by 0 bases, with 15 bases between. CDR1 is MGHDK and CDR2 is SYGVNS in the germline V gene. The CDR3 DNA is TGTGCCAGCAGTGAATCGGGGGTTATCCGTATGAACACTGAAGCTTTCTTT. Its protein is CASSESGVIRMNTEAFF.

This rearrangement joins TRBV27 to TRBJ2-5; 9 nucleotides line up with TRBD1. The CDR3 is made up of 17 amino acids. Germline values: CDR1 MNHEY, CDR2 SMNVEV (reference sequence). Losses at the gene ends were 2 bases for V and 4 bases for J; bases not matched to a gene: 11. The CDR3: CASSLTIPGQGLETQYF. Written as DNA, the CDR3 is TGTGCCAGCAGTTTAACGATCCCGGGACAGGGCCTAGAGACCCAGTACTTC.

The chain has TRBV5-1 and TRBJ2-1; the match to TRBD1 covers 7 bases. Germline assignment: CDR1 SGHRS and CDR2 YFSETQ. This CDR3 comprises 17 residues. V dropped 4 bases and J dropped 1; count of bases not matched to a gene: 11. This chain's CDR3 is CASSLSSGTASYNEQFF. The CDR3 coding sequence is TGCGCCAGCAGCCTGTCCTCCGGGACAGCGTCCTACAATGAGCAGTTCTTC.

The gene calls are TRBV27 and TRBJ1-5; D ambiguous. The V end was cut by 5 bases, the J end by 7 bases, with 12 bases between. The CDR3 has 13 residues. The germline V gene has CDR1 MNHEY and CDR2 SMNVEV (reference sequence). CDR3 protein: CASSPGLNQPQHF. The CDR3 nucleotides read TGTGCCAGCAGTCCCGGACTTAACCAGCCCCAGCATTTT.

The chain employs TRBV29-1 and TRBJ2-1; D perhaps matches TRBD1 (6 bases). The CDR3 is made up of 13 amino acids. The V end lost 7 bases, the J end lost 8 bases, and 18 bases lay between the germline ends. Germline CDR1 reads SQVTM; CDR2 reads ANQGSEA. In DNA form, the CDR3 reads TGCAGCGGTCGGACAGTCCCTAGGTATGAGCAGTTCTTC. Translation gives CSGRTVPRYEQFF.

The chain carries TRBV19 and TRBJ2-1; D is unresolved. Trimming pared 4 bases from V and 4 bases from J, leaving 5 bases between. This CDR3 has 12 amino acids. Germline values: CDR1 LNHDA, CDR2 SQIVND (reference sequence). CDR3 in DNA: TGTGCCAGTAGTACAACTTACAATGAGCAGTTCTTC. It yields the protein CASSTTYNEQFF.

The genes are TRBV14 and TRBJ1-3; 7 bases fit TRBD1. The junction had 4 bases not matched to a gene; V was cut back by 1 base and J by 4 bases. The CDR3 length is 15 residues. CDR1 and CDR2 from the germline V gene are SGHDN and FVKESK. In DNA form, the CDR3 reads TGTGCCAGCAGCCAAGTAAGGGGGCCAGGAAACACCATATATTTT. Encoded protein: CASSQVRGPGNTIYF.

CDR3 region: CASSLGTDKNTQYF. The CDR3 DNA follows: TGCGCCAGCAGCCTAGGGACAGACAAGAATACGCAGTATTTT. V and J are TRBV5-1 and TRBJ2-3, with 7 positions matching TRBD1. Losses at the gene ends were 4 bases for V and 7 bases for J; bases not matched to a gene: 9. The CDR3 contains 14 residues. CDR1 is SGHRS, CDR2 YFSETQ, per germline.

The gene calls are TRBV7-3 and TRBJ1-1; 7 positions agree with TRBD1. V lost 4 bases and J lost 5; bases outside the gene matches: 7. The germline CDR1 and CDR2 sequences are SGHTA and FQGTGA. The length of the CDR3 is 14 residues. The CDR3 DNA follows: TGTGCCAGCAGCTCGACAGGGAAGAGTACTGAAGCTTTCTTT. Protein: CASSSTGKSTEAFF. Together with reference TRBV7-3 and TRBJ1-1, the CDR3 gives the full variable domain: GAGVSQTPSNKVTEKGKYVELRCDPISGHTALYWYRQSLGQGPEFLIYFQGTGAADDSGLPNDRFFAVRPEGSVSTLKIQRTERGDSAVYLCASSSTGKSTEAFFGQGTRLTVV.

This chain links TRBV5-8 with TRBJ2-5; the D gene is possibly TRBD2 (6 bases). V lost 2 bases and J 5 bases, leaving 13 bases between the germline ends. The germline V gene encodes CDR1 SGHTS and CDR2 YDEGEE. The CDR3 is 14 residues long. Written as DNA, the CDR3 is TGTGCCAGCAGCTTTGGTGGGACTTTCGAGACCCAGTACTTC. It encodes CASSFGGTFETQYF.

The CDR3 here is CASSARGNEQFF. CDR3 nucleotide sequence: TGTGCCAGCAGTGCCCGAGGGAATGAGCAGTTCTTC. The rearrangement joins TRBV6-1 to TRBJ2-1, with D possibly TRBD2 on 5 matching bases. Germline-derived CDR1 and CDR2 are MNHNS and SASEGT. V gave up 4 bases and J gave up 7 bases, with 8 bases separating them. This CDR3 is built from 12 residues.

The chain combines TRBV6-5 with TRBJ2-5; D ambiguous. Trimming stripped 0 bases from V and 6 bases from J, with 8 bases between. The CDR3 sequence is 13 residues long. Germline CDR1 reads MNHEY; CDR2 reads SVGAGI. Here the CDR3 DNA reads TGTGCCAGCAGTTACTCGAACTTGCAGACCCAGTACTTC. This sequence encodes CASSYSNLQTQYF.

The CDR3 sequence is CASSDPSSGGPNEQFF. CDR3 bases: TGTGCCAGTAGCGACCCATCATCGGGAGGGCCCAATGAGCAGTTCTTC. V and J are TRBV19 and TRBJ2-1; TRBD2 agrees at 8 bases. The CDR3 has 16 amino acids. Germline lookup yields CDR1 LNHDA and CDR2 SQIVND (reference sequence). Unmatched junction bases numbered 13, after V lost 6 bases and J lost 6 bases.

In this sample, this clone turned up a few times. The chain joins TRBV19 to TRBJ1-4; 7 bases align to TRBD1. With V trimmed by 3 bases and J by 6 bases, 4 bases remained unmatched. In germline, CDR1 is LNHDA, CDR2 SQIVND (reference sequence). The CDR3 contains 14 residues. The CDR3 bases are TGTGCCAGTAGTATGCAGGGGGGCGATGAAAAACTGTTTTTT. Its translation: CASSMQGGDEKLFF.

The count of this clone is one. This sequence joins TRBV4-1 and TRBJ2-1; TRBD2 aligns across 8 bases. Trimming cost V 1 base and J 2 bases; bases outside gene matches: 4. CDR1 and CDR2 from the germline V gene are MGHRA and YSYEKL. The CDR3 runs to 16 residues. The CDR3 protein is CASSQVSGRAYNEQFF. The CDR3 bases are TGCGCCAGCAGCCAAGTCAGCGGGAGAGCCTACAATGAGCAGTTCTTC.

This chain uses TRBV4-1 with TRBJ1-4, with a possible D match to TRBD1 (5 bases). This CDR3 region has 15 residues. The germline gives CDR1 MGHRA, CDR2 YSYEKL. Between the trimmed V and J ends, which lost 0 bases and 7 bases, there was a span of 12 bases. The CDR3 nucleotides read TGCGCCAGCAGCCAAGATTCAGGGTGGGGTGAAAAACTGTTTTTT. It translates to CASSQDSGWGEKLFF.